The clone carrying this TCR beta chain was counted a single time. As yet, its antigen is unknown. The data stem from a study of T cell responses to AZD1222 COVID-19 vaccine. The overall study: Doses given second, at about 4 or about 12 weeks, were pooled. Study conclusions and caveats: Baseline testing showed seropositivity in only a handful of AZD1222 recipients. Per reports, nearly half of all spike-specific TCRs target regions that are unmutated in variants. Donors were largely white British and mainly female; clonal diversity was possibly underestimated.

The CDR3 runs to 15 residues. CDR1 and CDR2 from the germline V gene are LGHNA and YNFKEQ. Between the trimmed V and J ends, which lost 0 bases and 6 bases, there was a span of 12 bases. Sequenced by immunoSEQ multiplex PCR; TCRdb stores in-frame clones only, minus some. Of 74,000 or so clones listed, 80% to 90% are singletons. The chain combines TRBV4-2 with TRBJ2-1, with D maybe TRBD1 (6 bases). The source is an adult in good health. This material consisted of peripheral blood, taken on day 0 of AZD1222 vaccination. The chain's CDR3 is CASSQDRGRGNEQFF. As DNA, the CDR3 is TGTGCCAGCAGCCAAGACAGGGGCCGGGGCAATGAGCAGTTCTTC.